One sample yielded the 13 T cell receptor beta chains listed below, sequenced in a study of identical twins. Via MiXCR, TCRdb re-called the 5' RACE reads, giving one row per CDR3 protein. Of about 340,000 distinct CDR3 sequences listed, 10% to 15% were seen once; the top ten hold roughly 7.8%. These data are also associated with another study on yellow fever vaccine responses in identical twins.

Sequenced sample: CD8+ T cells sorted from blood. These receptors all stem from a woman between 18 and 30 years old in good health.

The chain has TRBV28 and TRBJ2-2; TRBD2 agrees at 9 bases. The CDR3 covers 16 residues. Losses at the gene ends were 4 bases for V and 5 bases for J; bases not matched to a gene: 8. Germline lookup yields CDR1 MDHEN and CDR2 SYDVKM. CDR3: CASSSFSGRGTGELFF. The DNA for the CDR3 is TGTGCCAGCAGTTCTTTTAGCGGGAGAGGTACCGGGGAGCTGTTTTTT.

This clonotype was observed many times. CDR3 in DNA: TGCGCCAGCAGCTTGGGAGGGACTAATGAAAAACTGTTTTTT. It is translated as CASSLGGTNEKLFF. The V gene is TRBV5-1, the J gene TRBJ1-4; D uncertain. V lost 0 bases to trimming and J lost 2 bases, with 5 bases between them. Germline lookup yields CDR1 SGHRS and CDR2 YFSETQ. CDR3 length: 14 amino acids.

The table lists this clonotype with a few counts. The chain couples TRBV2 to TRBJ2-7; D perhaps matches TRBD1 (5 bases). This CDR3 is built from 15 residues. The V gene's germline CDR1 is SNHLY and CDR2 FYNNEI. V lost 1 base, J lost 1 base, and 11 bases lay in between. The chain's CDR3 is CASSEGWQGSYEQYF. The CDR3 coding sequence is TGTGCCAGCAGTGAAGGCTGGCAGGGTTCCTACGAGCAGTACTTC.

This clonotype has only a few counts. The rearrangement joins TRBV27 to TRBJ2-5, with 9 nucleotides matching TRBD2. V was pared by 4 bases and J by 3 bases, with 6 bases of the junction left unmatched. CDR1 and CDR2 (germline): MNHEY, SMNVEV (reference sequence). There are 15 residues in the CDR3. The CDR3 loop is CASSSTGTSKETQYF. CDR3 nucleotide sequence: TGTGCCAGCAGTTCTACCGGGACTAGCAAAGAGACCCAGTACTTC.

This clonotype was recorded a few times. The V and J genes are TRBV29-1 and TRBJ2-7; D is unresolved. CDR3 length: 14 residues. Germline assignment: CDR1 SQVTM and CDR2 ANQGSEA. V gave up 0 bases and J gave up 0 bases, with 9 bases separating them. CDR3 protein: CSVEEATNSYEQYF. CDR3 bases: TGCAGCGTTGAAGAGGCTACCAACTCCTACGAGCAGTACTTC.

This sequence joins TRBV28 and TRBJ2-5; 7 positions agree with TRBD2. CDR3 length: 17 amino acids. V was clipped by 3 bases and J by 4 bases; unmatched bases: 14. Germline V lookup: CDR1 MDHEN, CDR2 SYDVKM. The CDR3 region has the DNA TGTGCCAGCAGTTTCGCGGCGGGAGTATCATCCCGAGAGACCCAGTACTTC. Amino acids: CASSFAAGVSSRETQYF. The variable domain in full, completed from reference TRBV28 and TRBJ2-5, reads DVKVTQSSRYLVKRTGEKVFLECVQDMDHENMFWYRQDPGLGLRLIYFSYDVKMKEKGDIPEGYSVSREKKERFSLILESASTNQTSMYLCASSFAAGVSSRETQYFGPGTRLLVL.

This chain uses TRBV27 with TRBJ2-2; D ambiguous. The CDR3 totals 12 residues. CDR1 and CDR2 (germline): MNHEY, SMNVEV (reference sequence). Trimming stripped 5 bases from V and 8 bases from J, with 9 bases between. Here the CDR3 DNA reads TGTGCCAGCAGTCCACTGAGGGGGGAGCTGTTTTTT. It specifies CASSPLRGELFF.

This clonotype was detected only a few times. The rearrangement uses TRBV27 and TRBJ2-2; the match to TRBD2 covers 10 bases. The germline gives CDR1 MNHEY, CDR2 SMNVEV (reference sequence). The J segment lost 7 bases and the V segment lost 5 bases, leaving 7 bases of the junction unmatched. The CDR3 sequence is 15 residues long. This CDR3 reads CASSPQRGGGGELFF. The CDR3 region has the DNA TGTGCCAGCAGTCCCCAGCGGGGGGGCGGCGGGGAGCTGTTTTTT.

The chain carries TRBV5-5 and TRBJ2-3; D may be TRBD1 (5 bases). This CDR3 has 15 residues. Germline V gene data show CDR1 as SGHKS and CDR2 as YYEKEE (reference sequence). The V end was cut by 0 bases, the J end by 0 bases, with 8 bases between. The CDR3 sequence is CASSLAAGSTDTQYF. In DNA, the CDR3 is TGTGCCAGCAGCTTGGCTGCAGGGAGCACAGATACGCAGTATTTT.

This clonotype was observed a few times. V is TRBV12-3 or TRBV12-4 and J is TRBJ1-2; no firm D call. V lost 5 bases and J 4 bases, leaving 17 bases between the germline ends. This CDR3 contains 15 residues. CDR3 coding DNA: TGTGCCAGCAGTCTTTACGGGCGCTCCTCCTATGGCTACACCTTC. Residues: CASSLYGRSSYGYTF.

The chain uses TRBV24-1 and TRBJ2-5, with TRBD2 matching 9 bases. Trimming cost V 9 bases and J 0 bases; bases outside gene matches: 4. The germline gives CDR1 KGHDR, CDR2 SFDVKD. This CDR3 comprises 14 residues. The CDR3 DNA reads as TGTGCCACCTCCAGCGGGGGGTACCAAGAGACCCAGTACTTC. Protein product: CATSSGGYQETQYF.

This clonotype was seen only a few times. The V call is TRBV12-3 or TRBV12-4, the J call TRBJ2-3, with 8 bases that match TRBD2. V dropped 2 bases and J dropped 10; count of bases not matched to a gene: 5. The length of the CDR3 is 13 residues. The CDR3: CASSLLSREAQYF. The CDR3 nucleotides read TGTGCCAGCAGTTTACTTTCGCGGGAGGCGCAGTATTTT.

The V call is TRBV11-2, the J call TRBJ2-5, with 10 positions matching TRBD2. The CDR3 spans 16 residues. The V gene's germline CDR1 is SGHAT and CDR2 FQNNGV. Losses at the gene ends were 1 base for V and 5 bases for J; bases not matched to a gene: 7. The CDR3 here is CASSLGASGSRETQYF. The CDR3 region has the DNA TGTGCCAGCAGCTTAGGGGCTAGCGGGAGTCGGGAGACCCAGTACTTC.